A selection of T cell receptor beta chains follows, all from one sample in a study of blood T cell repertoires in COVID-19. Clones were sequenced by immunoSEQ multiplex PCR, and TCRdb holds only the in-frame ones, with some missing. Of tens of thousands of clones listed, about 80% are singletons. The material sequenced was peripheral blood. These receptors all stem from a human donor with acute or convalescent COVID-19. The donor label of this sample is uncertain. The CDR3 runs from the conserved cysteine through the conserved F or W. The D gene is left open where the match is weak. Rows may omit the clone size; those that give it use once, few, many or a size class.

d_call | j_call | clone_size | v_call | cdr3_aa | cdr3_nt
TRBD1 | TRBJ1-5 | . | TRBV2 | CASNKDRGGQPQHF | TGTGCCAGCAACAAAGACAGGGGAGGGCAGCCCCAGCATTTT
TRBD1 | TRBJ1-2 | . | TRBV3-1/TRBV3-2 | CASSHHGQGSYGYTF | TGTGCCAGCAGCCATCACGGACAGGGCTCCTATGGCTACACCTTC
TRBD1 | TRBJ1-1 | . | TRBV6-2/TRBV6-3 | CASSTGQGAWNTEAFF | TGTGCCAGCAGCACCGGACAGGGAGCTTGGAACACTGAAGCTTTCTTT
TRBD1 | TRBJ1-1 | once | TRBV2 | CASSEARGQGFATEAFF | TGTGCCAGCAGTGAAGCTAGGGGACAGGGGTTTGCCACTGAAGCTTTCTTT
TRBD1 | TRBJ1-1 | . | TRBV4-2 | CASSSRGRGQRNTEAFF | TGTGCCAGCAGCTCCCGGGGCAGGGGGCAAAGGAACACTGAAGCTTTCTTT
. | TRBJ1-2 | few | TRBV6-5 | CASSYSRGVYGYTF | TGTGCCAGCAGTTACTCGCGGGGAGTCTATGGCTACACCTTC
TRBD1 | TRBJ2-7 | once | TRBV7-9 | CASSAMDRGNEQYF | TGTGCCAGCAGCGCCATGGACAGGGGGAACGAGCAGTACTTC
. | TRBJ2-7 | . | TRBV5-6 | CASNRDYEQYF | TGTGCCAGCAACAGGGACTACGAGCAGTACTTC
TRBD1 | TRBJ1-1 | few | TRBV9 | CASSVGTGGGTEAFF | TGTGCCAGCAGCGTTGGGACAGGGGGCGGCACTGAAGCTTTCTTT
. | TRBJ2-7 | . | TRBV29-1 | CSVAQGIEQYF | TGCAGCGTTGCGCAGGGGATCGAGCAGTACTTC
. | TRBJ2-3 | . | TRBV21-1 | CASSTDSSGRCTDTQYF | TGTGCCAGCAGCACAGACTCTAGCGGGAGGTGCACAGATACGCAGTATTTT